A single sample is the source of the 22 T cell receptor beta chains below, sequenced in a study of T cells in Graves' hyperthyroidism and ophthalmopathy. It was RNA transcripts that yielded the amplified TCR beta CDR3 regions. With the HTBI primer set, the TCR CDR3 went through a first round of RT-PCR. TCRdb independently ran MiXCR on the multiplex PCR reads; one entry per CDR3 protein. Among 500,000 to 600,000 distinct CDR3 sequences listed, 16% were seen once. Source material: blood. The receptors here all came from a woman under 30 with Graves' hyperthyroidism.

V gene TRBV5-5 combines with J gene TRBJ2-2; 8 bases agree with TRBD2. Losses at the gene ends were 8 bases for V and 5 bases for J; bases not matched to a gene: 11. CDR1 SGHKS and CDR2 YYEKEE come from the germline V gene (reference sequence). The CDR3 length is 15 residues. This CDR3 reads CASRAGASGTGELFF. CDR3 in DNA: TGTGCCAGTAGAGCGGGGGCCTCGGGGACCGGGGAGCTGTTTTTT.

This clonotype was observed at least ten times. The rearrangement uses TRBV28 and TRBJ1-2, with a tentative D call TRBD1 (5 bases). Germline CDR1 MDHEN, CDR2 SYDVKM. With 1 base removed from V and 3 bases from J, the gap between germline ends came to 9 bases. The CDR3 runs 14 residues. CDR3 DNA sequence: TGTGCCAGCAGTTTATCCGGGACGGACTATGGCTACACCTTC. Translated: CASSLSGTDYGYTF.

This clonotype was seen a handful of times. This sequence joins TRBV7-9 and TRBJ1-5, with a tentative D call TRBD1 (5 bases). Germline V CDR1 and CDR2: SEHNR, FQNEAQ (reference sequence). The V end lost 0 bases, the J end lost 3 bases, and 15 bases lay between the germline ends. The CDR3 is made up of 17 amino acids. CDR3 amino acids: CASSLAGPIGNNQPQHF. The CDR3 DNA follows: TGTGCCAGCAGCTTAGCGGGGCCCATTGGCAACAATCAGCCCCAGCATTTT. The full variable domain, in which reference TRBV7-9 and TRBJ1-5 provide the parts outside the CDR3, is DTGVSQNPRHKITKRGQNVTFRCDPISEHNRLYWYRQTLGQGPEFLTYFQNEAQLEKSRLLSDRFSAERPKGSFSTLEIQRTEQGDSAMYLCASSLAGPIGNNQPQHFGDGTRLSIL.

This rearrangement joins TRBV6-1 to TRBJ1-6; no clear D gene. The CDR3 contains 14 residues. The germline V gene has CDR1 MNHNS and CDR2 SASEGT. Trimming cost V 6 bases and J 7 bases, with 13 bases left between them. CDR3 protein: CASSPKTGNSPLHF. The DNA of the CDR3 is TGTGCCAGCAGCCCTAAGACGGGGAATTCACCCCTCCACTTT.

The V call is TRBV27, the J call TRBJ1-2, with a possible D match to TRBD1 (5 bases). The CDR3 runs 15 residues. Per germline, CDR1 MNHEY and CDR2 SMNVEV (reference sequence). The V end lost 2 bases, the J end lost 4 bases, and 14 bases lay between the germline ends. The CDR3 nucleotides read TGTGCCAGCAGTTTAAATTTCGGGCAGGGCTATGGCTACACCTTC. Amino acid sequence: CASSLNFGQGYGYTF.

On this clonotype: A much larger clone is a single base away; this may be a read error. The V call is TRBV20-1, the J call TRBJ1-4; the match to TRBD1 covers 9 bases. Germline V lookup: CDR1 DFQATT, CDR2 SNEGSKA (reference sequence). With V trimmed by 2 bases and J by 3 bases, 10 bases remained unmatched. CDR3 length: 17 residues. The CDR3 spells CSARPDRGVASNEKLFF. The CDR3 nucleotides are TGCAGTGCTAGACCGGACAGGGGAGTTGCGTCTAATGAAAAACTGTTTTTT.

This clonotype turned up a few times. J is TRBJ2-7 and V is TRBV7-8; D possibly corresponds to TRBD2 (6 bases). The germline V gene has CDR1 SGHVS and CDR2 FQNEAQ. This CDR3 is built from 15 residues. V was cut by 3 bases and J by 2 bases, with 14 bases left in between. In DNA form, the CDR3 reads TGTGCCAGCAGCTTTTCGGGGGTAAGAACCTACGAGCAGTACTTC. Translating gives CASSFSGVRTYEQYF.

This clonotype came up many times. The chain couples TRBV6-4 to TRBJ2-1, with 12 bases that match TRBD2. Germline loops: CDR1 MRHNA, CDR2 SNTAGT. The CDR3 totals 15 residues. With 5 bases clipped from V and 6 bases from J, the junction kept 5 bases outside the gene matches. CDR3: CASSPTSGGINEQFF. The DNA for the CDR3 is TGTGCCAGCAGTCCGACTAGCGGGGGAATCAATGAGCAGTTCTTC.

This clonotype showed up just a few times. This sequence joins TRBV6-1 and TRBJ1-1; possibly TRBD1 for D (5 bases). Per germline, CDR1 MNHNS and CDR2 SASEGT. V was pared by 8 bases and J by 1 base, with 11 bases between. The CDR3 totals 13 residues. CDR3 sequence reads: CASQVTENTEAFF. The CDR3 DNA is TGTGCCAGCCAAGTGACAGAGAACACTGAAGCTTTCTTT.

The chain recombines TRBV5-5 with TRBJ2-3, with D possibly TRBD1 on 6 matching bases. Germline V CDR1 and CDR2: SGHKS, YYEKEE (reference sequence). The V and J ends lost 2 bases and 4 bases respectively, with 11 bases between them. This CDR3 comprises 14 residues. DNA for the CDR3: TGTGCCAGCAGCTTAACAGGGCCCCCAGATACGCAGTATTTT. Amino acids: CASSLTGPPDTQYF.

The gene calls are TRBV12-3 or TRBV12-4 and TRBJ2-5; D not certain. V lost 7 bases and J lost 2, with 17 bases in between. This CDR3 is built from 15 residues. CDR3 coding DNA: TGTGCCAGCAAGCTCGGGTACTATTCGCAAGAGACCCAGTACTTC. Translating it yields CASKLGYYSQETQYF.

This clonotype was recorded a few times. This chain uses TRBV5-5 with TRBJ2-3, with TRBD2 matching over 7 bases. The CDR3 has 17 amino acids. Trimming at V came to 3 bases and at J to 4 bases, leaving 14 bases not matched to a gene. Germline V gene data show CDR1 as SGHKS and CDR2 as YYEKEE (reference sequence). CDR3 DNA sequence: TGTGCCAGCAGCTGGCCGCTAGCGGCCAACGGAGCAGATACGCAGTATTTT. This encodes CASSWPLAANGADTQYF.

This clonotype has at least ten counts. The chain uses TRBV20-1 and TRBJ2-7; 8 positions match TRBD2. V was pared by 1 base and J by 2 bases, with 1 base of the junction left unmatched. CDR1 is DFQATT, CDR2 SNEGSKA, per germline (reference sequence). CDR3 length equals 13 residues. CDR3 sequence: CSARGLATYEQYF. Here the CDR3 DNA reads TGCAGTGCTAGAGGACTAGCGACCTACGAGCAGTACTTC.

This clonotype was picked up many times. J is TRBJ2-7 and V is TRBV15, with TRBD2 matching over 8 bases. The CDR3 sequence is 15 residues long. V lost 0 bases and J lost 4; bases outside the gene matches: 5. Germline V gene lookup returns CDR1 LNHNV and CDR2 YYDKDF (reference sequence). The CDR3 sequence: CATSRDRAGGYEQYF. CDR3 nucleotide sequence: TGTGCCACCAGCAGAGATCGGGCGGGGGGTTACGAGCAGTACTTC.

This clonotype was detected many times. The chain carries TRBV11-2 and TRBJ2-1; unclear D gene. Trimming removed 0 bases at V and 2 bases at J, with 8 bases between. The CDR3 covers 15 residues. Germline assignment: CDR1 SGHAT and CDR2 FQNNGV. The CDR3 loop reads CASSLDGRTYNEQFF. In DNA form, the CDR3 reads TGTGCCAGCAGCTTAGATGGGCGCACCTACAATGAGCAGTTCTTC.

This clonotype appeared a few times. The V gene is TRBV12-3 or TRBV12-4, the J gene TRBJ1-1; D is possibly TRBD1 (5 bases). Trimming pared 5 bases from V and 7 bases from J, leaving 14 bases between. The CDR3 extends over 13 amino acids. CDR3 DNA: TGTGCCAGCAGTGGTCGAGGGGCGAGTGAAGCTTTCTTT. The encoded protein is CASSGRGASEAFF.

This clonotype was seen ten or more times. The V and J genes are TRBV12-3 or TRBV12-4 and TRBJ1-6, with a possible D match to TRBD1 (6 bases). The germline V and J ends were trimmed by 7 bases and 7 bases, with 14 bases remaining between them. The length of the CDR3 is 14 residues. The CDR3 coding sequence is TGTGCCAGCACCCAGGGGTCGATCAATTCACCCCTCCACTTT. Protein sequence: CASTQGSINSPLHF.

The chain carries TRBV20-1 and TRBJ2-2, with D possibly TRBD1 on 6 matching bases. The CDR3 runs to 16 residues. V lost 3 bases and J lost 6, with 20 bases in between. Germline V gives CDR1 DFQATT, CDR2 SNEGSKA (reference sequence). CDR3 bases: TGCAGTGCTAGTGCCCAGGGGAAAGGGGCTTCCGGGGAGCTGTTTTTT. Translated: CSASAQGKGASGELFF.

This clonotype has more than one count but fewer than ten. V usage is TRBV15 and J usage is TRBJ1-1; no definite D call. The CDR3 loop spans 13 amino acids. Trimming cost V 7 bases and J 1 base, with 10 bases left between them. Germline CDR1 is LNHNV and CDR2 is YYDKDF (reference sequence). CDR3 in DNA: TGTGCCACCACAGGATGGGAGAACACTGAAGCTTTCTTT. It translates to CATTGWENTEAFF.

This clonotype occurred many times. CDR3 sequence (DNA): TGTGCCAGCAGCCGGGGCCTAATCGGCAATCAGCCCCAGCATTTT. Its translation is CASSRGLIGNQPQHF. This chain connects TRBV7-8 to TRBJ1-5, with D perhaps TRBD1 (5 bases). Germline V CDR1 and CDR2: SGHVS, FQNEAQ. There are 15 residues in the CDR3. V lost 5 bases and J lost 2, with 13 bases in between. The full variable domain, in which reference TRBV7-8 and TRBJ1-5 provide the parts outside the CDR3, is GAGVSQSPRYKVAKRGQDVALRCDPISGHVSLFWYQQALGQGPEFLTYFQNEAQLDKSGLPSDRFFAERPEGSVSTLKIQRTQQEDSAVYLCASSRGLIGNQPQHFGDGTRLSIL.

In regard to this clonotype: The junction departs from germline at one end; a sequencing error may be responsible. The CDR3 spells CASSLRGGNTGGLFF. CDR3 nucleotides: TGCGCCAGCAGTTTGCGAGGTGGGAACACCGGGGGGCTGTTTTTT. V and J are TRBV5-1 and TRBJ2-2; the D gene is possibly TRBD2 (6 bases). The germline CDR1 and CDR2 sequences are SGHRS and YFSETQ. This CDR3 region has 15 residues.

V and J are TRBV7-9 and TRBJ2-7; 8 positions agree with TRBD2. The V segment lost 2 bases and the J segment 3 bases; nucleotides outside the gene matches: 9. CDR3 length: 16 residues. Germline loops: CDR1 SEHNR, CDR2 FQNEAQ (reference sequence). The CDR3 DNA reads TGTGCCAGCAGCTTAAGTTTACCGGGAGGGTACTACGAGCAGTACTTC. Protein: CASSLSLPGGYYEQYF.